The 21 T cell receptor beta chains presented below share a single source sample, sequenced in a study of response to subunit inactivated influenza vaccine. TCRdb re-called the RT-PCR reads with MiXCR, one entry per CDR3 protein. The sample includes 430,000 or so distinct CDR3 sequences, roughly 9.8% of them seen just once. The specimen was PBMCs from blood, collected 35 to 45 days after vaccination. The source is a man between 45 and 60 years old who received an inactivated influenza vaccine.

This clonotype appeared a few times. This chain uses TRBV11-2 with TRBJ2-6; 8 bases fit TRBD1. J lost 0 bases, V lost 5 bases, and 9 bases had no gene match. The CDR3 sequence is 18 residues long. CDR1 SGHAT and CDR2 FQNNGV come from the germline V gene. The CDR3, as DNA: TGTGCCAGCAGCCCCGGACAGGGTAAATCCTCTGGGGCCAACGTCCTGACTTTC. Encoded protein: CASSPGQGKSSGANVLTF.

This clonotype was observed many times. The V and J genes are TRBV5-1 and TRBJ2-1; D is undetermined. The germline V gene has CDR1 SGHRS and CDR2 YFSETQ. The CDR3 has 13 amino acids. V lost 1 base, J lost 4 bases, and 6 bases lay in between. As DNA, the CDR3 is TGCGCCAGCAGCTTGAACAGATACAATGAGCAGTTCTTC. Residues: CASSLNRYNEQFF.

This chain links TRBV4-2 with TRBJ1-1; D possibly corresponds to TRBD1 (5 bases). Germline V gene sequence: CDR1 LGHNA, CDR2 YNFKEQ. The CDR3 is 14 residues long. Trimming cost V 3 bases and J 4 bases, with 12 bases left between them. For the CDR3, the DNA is TGTGCCAGCAGCCACCAGGGAAAGTCCACTGAAGCTTTCTTT. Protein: CASSHQGKSTEAFF.

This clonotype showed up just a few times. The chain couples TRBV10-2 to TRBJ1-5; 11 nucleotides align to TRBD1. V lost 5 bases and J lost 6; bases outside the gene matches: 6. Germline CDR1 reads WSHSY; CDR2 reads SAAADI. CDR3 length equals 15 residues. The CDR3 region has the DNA TGCGCCAGCAGTACCGGGACAGGGGGAGGTCAGCCCCAGCATTTT. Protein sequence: CASSTGTGGGQPQHF.

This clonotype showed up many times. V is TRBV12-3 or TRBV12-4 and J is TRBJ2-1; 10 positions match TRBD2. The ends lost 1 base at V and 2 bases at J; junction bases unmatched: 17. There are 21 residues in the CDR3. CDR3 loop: CASSLVNRLAGGGGAYNEQFF. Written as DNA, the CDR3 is TGTGCCAGCAGTTTAGTGAACAGGTTAGCGGGAGGCGGGGGGGCCTACAATGAGCAGTTCTTC.

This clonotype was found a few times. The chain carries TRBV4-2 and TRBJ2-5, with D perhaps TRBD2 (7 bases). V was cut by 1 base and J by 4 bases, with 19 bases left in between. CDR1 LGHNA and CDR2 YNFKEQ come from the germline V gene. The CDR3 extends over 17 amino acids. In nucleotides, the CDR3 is TGTGCCAGCAGCCAAGGGCTGGGAGGGGGGGCAGGAGAGACCCAGTACTTC. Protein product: CASSQGLGGGAGETQYF.

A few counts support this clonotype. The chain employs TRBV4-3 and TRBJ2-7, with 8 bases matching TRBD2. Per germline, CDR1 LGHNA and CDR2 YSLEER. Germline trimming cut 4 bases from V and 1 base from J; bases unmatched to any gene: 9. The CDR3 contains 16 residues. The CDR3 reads CASSPTGTSGSYEQYF. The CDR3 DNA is TGCGCCAGCAGCCCAACCGGGACTAGTGGATCCTACGAGCAGTACTTC.

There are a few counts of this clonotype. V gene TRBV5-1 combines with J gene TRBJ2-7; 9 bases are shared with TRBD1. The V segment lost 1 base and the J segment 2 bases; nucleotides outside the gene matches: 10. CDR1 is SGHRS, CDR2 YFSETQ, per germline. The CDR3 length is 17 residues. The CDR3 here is CASSLFGPGQGTYEQYF. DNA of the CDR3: TGCGCCAGCAGCTTGTTTGGGCCGGGACAGGGAACCTACGAGCAGTACTTC. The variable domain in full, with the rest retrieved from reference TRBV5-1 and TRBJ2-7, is KAGVTQTPRYLIKTRGQQVTLSCSPISGHRSVSWYQQTPGQGLQFLFEYFSETQRNKGNFPGRFSGRQFSNSRSEMNVSTLELGDSALYLCASSLFGPGQGTYEQYFGPGTRLTVT.

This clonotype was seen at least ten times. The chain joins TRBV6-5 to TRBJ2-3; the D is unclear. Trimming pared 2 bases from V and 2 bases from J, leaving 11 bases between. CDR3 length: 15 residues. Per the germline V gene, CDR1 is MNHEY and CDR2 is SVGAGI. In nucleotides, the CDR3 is TGTGCCAGCAGTTACCGTGGCAGCCACACAGATACGCAGTATTTT. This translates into CASSYRGSHTDTQYF.

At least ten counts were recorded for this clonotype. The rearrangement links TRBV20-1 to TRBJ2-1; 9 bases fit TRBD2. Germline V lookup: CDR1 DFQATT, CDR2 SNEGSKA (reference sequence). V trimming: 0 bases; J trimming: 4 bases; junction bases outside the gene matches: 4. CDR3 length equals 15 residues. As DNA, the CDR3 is TGCAGTGCTAGAGAAGAGCGGGAGGTATACAATGAGCAGTTCTTC. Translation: CSAREEREVYNEQFF.

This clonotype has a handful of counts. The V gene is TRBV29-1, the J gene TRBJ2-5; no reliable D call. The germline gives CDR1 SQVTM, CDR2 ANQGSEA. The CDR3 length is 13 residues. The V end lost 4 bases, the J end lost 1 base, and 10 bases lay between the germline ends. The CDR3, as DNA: TGCAGCGTTGTGGGCTATTCCCAAGAGACCCAGTACTTC. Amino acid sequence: CSVVGYSQETQYF. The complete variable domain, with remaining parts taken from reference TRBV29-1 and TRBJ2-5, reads SAVISQKPSRDICQRGTSLTIQCQVDSQVTMMFWYRQQPGQSLTLIATANQGSEATYESGFVIDKFPISRPNLTFSTLTVSNMSPEDSSIYLCSVVGYSQETQYFGPGTRLLVL.

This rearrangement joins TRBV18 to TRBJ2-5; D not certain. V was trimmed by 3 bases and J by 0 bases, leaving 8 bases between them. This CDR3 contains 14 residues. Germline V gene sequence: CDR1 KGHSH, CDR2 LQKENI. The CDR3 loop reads CASSPGAYQETQYF. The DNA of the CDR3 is TGTGCCAGCTCACCCGGCGCTTACCAAGAGACCCAGTACTTC.

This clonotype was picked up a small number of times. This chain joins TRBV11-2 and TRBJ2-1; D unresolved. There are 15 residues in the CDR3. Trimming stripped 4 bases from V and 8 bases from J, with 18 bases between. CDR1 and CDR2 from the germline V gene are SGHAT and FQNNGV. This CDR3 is CASSYPFGRGDEQFF. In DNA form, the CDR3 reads TGTGCCAGCAGCTACCCTTTTGGACGTGGGGATGAGCAGTTCTTC.

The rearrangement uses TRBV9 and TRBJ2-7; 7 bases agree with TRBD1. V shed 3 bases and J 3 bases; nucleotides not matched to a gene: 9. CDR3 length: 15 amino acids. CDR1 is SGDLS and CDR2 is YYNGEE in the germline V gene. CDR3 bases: TGTGCCAGCAGCGCGGGGACAGACCCTTACTACGAGCAGTACTTC. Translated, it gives CASSAGTDPYYEQYF. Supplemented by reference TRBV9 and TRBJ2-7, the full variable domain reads DSGVTQTPKHLITATGQRVTLRCSPRSGDLSVYWYQQSLDQGLQFLIQYYNGEERAKGNILERFSAQQFPDLHSELNLSSLELGDSALYFCASSAGTDPYYEQYFGPGTRLTVT.

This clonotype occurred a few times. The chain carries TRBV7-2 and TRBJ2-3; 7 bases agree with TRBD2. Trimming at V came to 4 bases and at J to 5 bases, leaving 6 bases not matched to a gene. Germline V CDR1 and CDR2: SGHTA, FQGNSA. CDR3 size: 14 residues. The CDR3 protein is CASSSGGGGDTQYF. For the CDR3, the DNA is TGTGCCAGCAGCTCTGGCGGGGGTGGAGATACGCAGTATTTT.

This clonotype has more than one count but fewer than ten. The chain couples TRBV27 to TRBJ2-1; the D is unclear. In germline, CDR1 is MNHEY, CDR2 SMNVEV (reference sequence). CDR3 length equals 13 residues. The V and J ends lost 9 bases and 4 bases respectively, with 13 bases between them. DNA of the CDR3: TGTGCCAGTACAAGGCCCCCATACAATGAGCAGTTCTTC. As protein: CASTRPPYNEQFF.

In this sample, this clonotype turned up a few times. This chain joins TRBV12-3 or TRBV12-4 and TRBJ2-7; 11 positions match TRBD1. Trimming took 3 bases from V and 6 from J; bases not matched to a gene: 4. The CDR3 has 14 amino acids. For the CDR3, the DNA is TGTGCCAGCAGTTTGGGACAGGGGGGTCGCGAGCAGTACTTC. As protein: CASSLGQGGREQYF.

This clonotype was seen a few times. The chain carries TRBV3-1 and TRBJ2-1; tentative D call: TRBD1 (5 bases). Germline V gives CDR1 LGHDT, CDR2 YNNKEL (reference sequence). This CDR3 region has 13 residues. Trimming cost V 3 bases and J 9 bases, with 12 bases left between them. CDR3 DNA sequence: TGTGCCAGCAGCCACCCGCATCAGGGTGAGCAGTTCTTC. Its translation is CASSHPHQGEQFF.

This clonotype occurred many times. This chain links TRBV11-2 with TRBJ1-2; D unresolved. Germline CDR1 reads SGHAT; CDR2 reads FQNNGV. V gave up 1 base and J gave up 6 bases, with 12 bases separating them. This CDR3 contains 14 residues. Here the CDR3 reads CASSLARGYNGYTF. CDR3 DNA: TGTGCCAGCAGCTTAGCGCGAGGCTATAATGGCTACACCTTC.

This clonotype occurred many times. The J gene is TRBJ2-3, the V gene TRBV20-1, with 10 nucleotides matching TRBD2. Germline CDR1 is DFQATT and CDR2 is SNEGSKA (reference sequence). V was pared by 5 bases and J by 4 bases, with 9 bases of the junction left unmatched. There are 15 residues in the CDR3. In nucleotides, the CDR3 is TGCAGTGCTGTCCCGGGACTAGCGATGGCAGATACGCAGTATTTT. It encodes CSAVPGLAMADTQYF.

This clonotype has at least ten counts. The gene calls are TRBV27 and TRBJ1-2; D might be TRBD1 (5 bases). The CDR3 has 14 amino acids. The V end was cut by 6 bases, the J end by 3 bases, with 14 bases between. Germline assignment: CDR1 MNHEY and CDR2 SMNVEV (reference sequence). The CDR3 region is CASREAGIYYGYTF. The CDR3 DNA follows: TGTGCCAGCAGAGAAGCAGGGATTTACTATGGCTACACCTTC.